Below are 21 T cell receptor beta chains sequenced from a single sample in a study of blood T cell repertoires in COVID-19. Libraries were prepared by immunoSEQ multiplex PCR; TCRdb keeps only in-frame clonotypes and omits some of them. Of 150,000 to 200,000 clones in the sample, over 85% are singletons; the top ten hold roughly 1.9%. Sequencing was done on a sample of peripheral blood. The receptors were gathered from a woman in her fifties or sixties with COVID-19, enrolled during active disease.

This rearrangement joins TRBV5-1 to TRBJ2-7; D gene ambiguous. This CDR3 is 14 amino acids long. Trimming took off 4 bases at V and 3 bases at J, with 14 bases between the two ends. Per germline, CDR1 SGHRS and CDR2 YFSETQ. The CDR3 loop is CASSMSTQVYEQYF. As DNA, the CDR3 is TGCGCCAGCAGCATGTCGACACAAGTCTACGAGCAGTACTTC. The full variable domain, completed using reference TRBV5-1 and TRBJ2-7, is KAGVTQTPRYLIKTRGQQVTLSCSPISGHRSVSWYQQTPGQGLQFLFEYFSETQRNKGNFPGRFSGRQFSNSRSEMNVSTLELGDSALYLCASSMSTQVYEQYFGPGTRLTVT.

V usage is TRBV3-1 (or the pseudogene TRBV3-2) and J usage is TRBJ2-5; TRBD2 is a possible D gene (6 bases). V lost 4 bases, J lost 6 bases, and 15 bases lay in between. Per germline, CDR1 LGHDT and CDR2 YNNKEL (reference sequence). The CDR3 loop spans 14 amino acids. CDR3 protein: CASSPGLKEQTQYF. The DNA of the CDR3 is TGTGCCAGCAGCCCCGGACTAAAGGAACAGACCCAGTACTTC.

The rearrangement joins TRBV4-3 to TRBJ1-2, with D possibly matching TRBD1 (5 bases). V was pared by 2 bases and J by 2 bases, with 6 bases between. Looked up from germline, CDR1 is LGHNA and CDR2 is YSLEER. The CDR3 runs 13 residues. CDR3 region: CASSQPGNYGYTF. The CDR3 nucleotides read TGCGCCAGCAGCCAACCAGGGAACTATGGCTACACCTTC.

This clone was counted a single time. CDR3 region: CASSLNPDSKHQPQHF. CDR3 nucleotides: TGTGCCAGCTCACTTAACCCGGACAGCAAGCATCAGCCCCAGCATTTT. The chain couples TRBV18 to TRBJ1-5; maybe TRBD1 (6 bases). The V gene's germline CDR1 is KGHSH and CDR2 LQKENI. The CDR3 is 16 residues long. Trimming removed 4 bases at V and 5 bases at J, with 18 bases between.

In its sample, this clone was seen once. The rearrangement uses TRBV6-2 or TRBV6-3 and TRBJ2-2; 8 bases align to TRBD1. This CDR3 is 16 amino acids long. Germline-derived CDR1 and CDR2 are MNHEY and SVGEGT. V was clipped by 4 bases and J by 1 base; unmatched bases: 5. CDR3 amino acids: CASSLETGVNTGELFF. DNA of the CDR3: TGTGCCAGCAGTTTAGAGACAGGGGTGAACACCGGGGAGCTGTTTTTT.

The chain is built from TRBV9 and TRBJ2-3; 11 nucleotides align to TRBD2. The CDR3 runs to 17 residues. Unmatched junction bases numbered 6, after V lost 2 bases and J lost 1 base. Germline V CDR1 and CDR2: SGDLS, YYNGEE. The CDR3 DNA follows: TGTGCCAGCAGCGTGGGGACTAGCGGAAGGGGCACAGATACGCAGTATTTT. Encoded protein: CASSVGTSGRGTDTQYF.

This chain links TRBV7-9 with TRBJ2-5; 7 bases map to TRBD1. From germline, CDR1 is SEHNR and CDR2 FQNEAQ (reference sequence). V trimming: 6 bases; J trimming: 2 bases; junction bases outside the gene matches: 15. The CDR3 consists of 17 residues. The CDR3 nucleotides are TGTGCCAGCAGTTCCGGGACGACAGGGTATCATCAAGAGACCCAGTACTTC. This codes for CASSSGTTGYHQETQYF.

The rearrangement joins TRBV7-2 to TRBJ2-3; 8 bases align to TRBD1. Germline trimming cut 6 bases from V and 0 bases from J; bases unmatched to any gene: 11. CDR1 is SGHTA, CDR2 FQGNSA, per germline. CDR3 length: 17 amino acids. The CDR3 DNA is TGTGCCAGCAGACCCAACCAGGGGGCCTTTAGCACAGATACGCAGTATTTT. This sequence encodes CASRPNQGAFSTDTQYF.

J is TRBJ2-3 and V is TRBV27, with 9 bases lining up with TRBD1. Germline V gene sequence: CDR1 MNHEY, CDR2 SMNVEV (reference sequence). V trimming: 4 bases; J trimming: 0 bases; junction bases outside the gene matches: 11. The CDR3 sequence is 18 residues long. The DNA of the CDR3 is TGTGCCAGCAGTTCCAGGACAGGGGCTAATCCTAGCACAGATACGCAGTATTTT. Protein: CASSSRTGANPSTDTQYF.

This chain links TRBV4-3 with TRBJ1-3; D gene ambiguous. The CDR3 contains 15 residues. V was trimmed by 0 bases and J by 4 bases, leaving 10 bases between them. The germline gives CDR1 LGHNA, CDR2 YSLEER. The CDR3 is CASSQDSGGGNTIYF. The DNA of the CDR3 is TGCGCCAGCAGCCAAGATAGTGGAGGGGGAAACACCATATATTTT.

J is TRBJ1-1 and V is TRBV19; no clear D gene. Trimming removed 6 bases at V and 8 bases at J, with 19 bases between. The CDR3 has 14 amino acids. Per germline, CDR1 LNHDA and CDR2 SQIVND (reference sequence). CDR3 loop: CASSHTTRPREAFF. The CDR3 DNA sequence: TGTGCCAGTAGCCACACCACTAGACCGAGGGAAGCTTTCTTT.

J is TRBJ1-5 and V is TRBV6-4; the match to TRBD1 covers 9 bases. CDR1 is MRHNA and CDR2 is SNTAGT in the germline V gene. J gave up 3 bases and V 9 bases, and 15 bases lay outside the gene matches. The CDR3 runs 17 residues. The CDR3: CASVDGGGTGHNQPQHF. The CDR3 DNA follows: TGTGCCAGTGTGGACGGTGGGGGGACAGGGCACAATCAGCCCCAGCATTTT.

The V and J genes are TRBV7-2 and TRBJ1-6; 8 bases agree with TRBD1. Germline loops: CDR1 SGHTA, CDR2 FQGNSA. This CDR3 is built from 15 residues. The V segment lost 7 bases and the J segment 6 bases; nucleotides outside the gene matches: 8. CDR3: CASNTDRGRNSPLHF. The CDR3 region has the DNA TGTGCCAGCAACACAGACAGGGGCCGTAATTCACCCCTCCACTTT.

This sequence joins TRBV5-1 and TRBJ2-7; D might be TRBD2 (8 bases). The CDR3 runs to 14 residues. V was pared by 8 bases and J by 3 bases, with 18 bases between. Looked up from germline, CDR1 is SGHRS and CDR2 is YFSETQ. The CDR3 protein is CASKREGQIYEQYF. The CDR3 DNA follows: TGCGCCAGTAAACGGGAGGGACAGATCTACGAGCAGTACTTC.

The genes are TRBV29-1 and TRBJ1-2; possibly TRBD1 for D (6 bases). The CDR3 has 12 residues. From germline, CDR1 is SQVTM and CDR2 ANQGSEA. Trimming removed 3 bases from V and 8 bases from J, with 13 bases in between. In DNA form, the CDR3 reads TGCAGCGTTGACGGGGGGCGAAGGGGCTACACCTTC. Protein product: CSVDGGRRGYTF.

The chain joins TRBV4-3 to TRBJ1-2; possible D gene TRBD1, 6 bases. Trimming removed 4 bases at V and 5 bases at J, with 11 bases between. Germline CDR1 reads LGHNA; CDR2 reads YSLEER. The CDR3 runs 13 residues. The CDR3 sequence: CASSPGVGYGYTF. CDR3 nucleotide sequence: TGCGCCAGCAGCCCAGGGGTCGGGTATGGCTACACCTTC.

The chain couples TRBV25-1 to TRBJ2-3; no firm D call. V gave up 9 bases and J gave up 6 bases, with 13 bases separating them. The CDR3 extends over 12 amino acids. CDR1 is MGHDK and CDR2 is SYGVNS in the germline V gene. The CDR3 DNA reads as TGTGCCAGTAGAAGACTCTACGATACGCAGTATTTT. This codes for CASRRLYDTQYF.

This sequence joins TRBV4-2 and TRBJ1-4; 7 nucleotides match TRBD1. CDR3 length: 15 residues. Trimming removed 2 bases from V and 3 bases from J; junction bases left unmatched: 3. In germline, CDR1 is LGHNA, CDR2 YNFKEQ. In DNA, the CDR3 is TGTGCCAGCAGCCAACCGGGACAGCCTAATGAAAAACTGTTTTTT. Translated, it gives CASSQPGQPNEKLFF.

The chain uses TRBV6-2 or TRBV6-3 and TRBJ2-1; no clear D. V was cut by 4 bases and J by 5 bases, with 6 bases left in between. This CDR3 comprises 12 residues. The V gene's germline CDR1 is MNHEY and CDR2 SVGEGT. This CDR3 reads CASSLLDNEQFF. In nucleotides, the CDR3 is TGTGCCAGCAGTTTACTGGACAATGAGCAGTTCTTC.

The CDR3 DNA reads as TGTGCCAGCAGTCCTACTCAACAGGGGCTGTACACTGAAGCTTTCTTT. It translates to CASSPTQQGLYTEAFF. This chain joins TRBV27 and TRBJ1-1, with TRBD1 matching over 7 bases. The CDR3 covers 16 residues. The V segment lost 5 bases and the J segment 3 bases; nucleotides outside the gene matches: 12. The V gene's germline CDR1 is MNHEY and CDR2 SMNVEV (reference sequence).

The chain is built from TRBV5-1 and TRBJ1-1; D is unresolved. CDR3 length: 14 amino acids. Trimming removed 0 bases at V and 4 bases at J, with 10 bases between. Germline-derived CDR1 and CDR2 are SGHRS and YFSETQ. As DNA, the CDR3 is TGCGCCAGCAGCTTGGACGAAATGAGCACTGAAGCTTTCTTT. This codes for CASSLDEMSTEAFF.